This T cell receptor beta chain emerged from a study of shared clonotypes between healthy human individuals. Study-level results: Around 5.4% of naive CD4 clonotypes were common to a few donors. Clonotype sharing among donors was thought likely to change with sequencing depth.

For this clone: The antigen is unknown.

CD45RA-negative memory and CD45RA+ naive subsets were split from the CD4+ cells. The assay was immunoSEQ multiplex PCR, and TCRdb's table has in-frame clones only and misses some. The data hold around 510,000 clones, with approximately 94% observed a single time. The CDR3 sequence is 16 residues long. Between the trimmed V and J ends, which lost 1 base and 7 bases, there was a span of 17 bases. From germline, CDR1 is SGHKS and CDR2 YYEKEE (reference sequence). The sample taken for sequencing was naive CD4+ T cells sorted from blood. Indicated subset: CD45RA+ positively selected. This TCR was sampled from a woman between 25 and 40 years old in good health. V usage is TRBV5-5 and J usage is TRBJ1-4; weak D call: TRBD1 (5 bases). The CDR3 coding sequence is TGTGCCAGCAGCTTGAGAGGGGCGCAGGAGGGTGAAAAACTGTTTTTT. Amino acids: CASSLRGAQEGEKLFF.